The rows below give T cell receptor beta chains drawn from one sample of a study of beta chain features in type 1 diabetes. Method: immunoSEQ multiplex PCR; TCRdb's copy keeps in-frame clones and lacks some. The repertoire holds 600,000 to 650,000 clones, with roughly 16% as singletons. The specimen sequenced was naive CD4+ T cells from blood. Every receptor here comes from a man younger than 35 in good health. Both conserved end residues are part of each CDR3. D genes are given only for firm matches. Clone size appears in some rows only: once, few, many, or a class for an expanded clone.

clone size,D gene,J gene,CDR3 length,V gene,CDR3 DNA,CDR3 protein
.,.,TRBJ1-2,17,TRBV27,TGTGCCAGCAGTTTAGCCGCTATCTGGGGAGGGACGAGAGGCTACACCTTC,CASSLAAIWGGTRGYTF
few,.,TRBJ1-2,13,TRBV12-5,TGTGCTAGTGGGACATGGGCCGGCTATGGCTACACCTTC,CASGTWAGYGYTF
.,.,TRBJ2-2,16,TRBV5-1,TGCGCCAGCAGCGGTGGCGGGGGCAGCAACACCGGGGAGCTGTTTTTT,CASSGGGGSNTGELFF
.,.,TRBJ2-7,10,TRBV20-1,TGCAGTGCTAGGGGAAACGAGCAGTACTTC,CSARGNEQYF
few,TRBD2,TRBJ2-3,15,TRBV7-6,TGTGCCAGCAGCTCTAGCGGGAGGGGGCCAGATACGCAGTATTTT,CASSSSGRGPDTQYF
.,.,TRBJ2-7,15,TRBV9,TGTGCCAGCAGCGCCGGATCAGCTCCCGCCTACGAGCAGTACTTC,CASSAGSAPAYEQYF
.,.,TRBJ1-4,14,TRBV28,TGTGCCAGCGGGGATTACAGGGTTCTAGAAAAACTGTTTTTT,CASGDYRVLEKLFF
few,.,TRBJ2-7,13,TRBV7-9,TGTGCACAACAGGGCTCCAGCTCCTACGAGCAGTACTTC,CAQQGSSSYEQYF
.,.,TRBJ1-1,13,TRBV7-9,TGTGCCAGCAGCTTATACTGGAACACTGAAGCTTTCTTT,CASSLYWNTEAFF
.,TRBD1,TRBJ2-3,13,TRBV28,TGTGCCAGCTCCCGGACAGGGCCAGATACGCAGTATTTT,CASSRTGPDTQYF
many,.,TRBJ1-4,15,TRBV7-9,TGTGCCAGCAGCTTGGGCGGTAAAACTAATGAAAAACTGTTTTTT,CASSLGGKTNEKLFF
few,.,TRBJ2-1,16,TRBV7-2,TGTGCCAGCAGCTTAGACGGCCCTAGAACCTACAATGAGCAGTTCTTC,CASSLDGPRTYNEQFF
.,TRBD1,TRBJ1-5,14,TRBV19,TGTGCCAGTAGCTTACAGGGGGCCTATCAGCCCCAGCATTTT,CASSLQGAYQPQHF
.,.,TRBJ2-5,14,TRBV29-1,TGCAGCGTTGAAAATCGGCCGTTCCAAGAGACCCAGTACTTC,CSVENRPFQETQYF
.,TRBD2,TRBJ2-1,16,TRBV28,TGTGCCAGCAGTCCCGGGTCCAGCGGGGGTTGGAATGAGCAGTTCTTC,CASSPGSSGGWNEQFF
few,.,TRBJ2-7,11,TRBV20-1,TGCAGATTCGACAGTACCTACGAGCAGTACTTC,CRFDSTYEQYF
.,TRBD2,TRBJ2-5,16,TRBV9,TGTGCCAGCAGCGTAGGGTCTAGCGGGGGGCGAGAGACCCAGTACTTC,CASSVGSSGGRETQYF
few,.,TRBJ1-5,14,TRBV30,TGTGCCTGGACCGTGGGTTCTAGCAATCAGCCCCAGCATTTT,CAWTVGSSNQPQHF
few,.,TRBJ2-6,17,TRBV7-2,TGTGCCAGCAGCTTAGTAACCCCTCACTCTGGGGCCAACGTCCTGACTTTC,CASSLVTPHSGANVLTF
.,TRBD2,TRBJ2-5,18,TRBV5-1,TGCGCCAGCAGCTTGGAGGTTGGCGGGGGGATGGTGCAAGAGACCCAGTACTTC,CASSLEVGGGMVQETQYF
.,TRBD2,TRBJ2-7,15,TRBV7-2,TGTGCCAGCAGCTTAGTGCTAGCGGGTACCTACGAGCAGTACTTC,CASSLVLAGTYEQYF
.,TRBD1,TRBJ2-4,16,TRBV7-2,TGTGCCAGCAGCTCCGACAGGGTCTTAGCCAAAAACATTCAGTACTTC,CASSSDRVLAKNIQYF
.,TRBD1,TRBJ2-7,13,TRBV5-1,TGCGCCAGCAGCTTAGGGACAGGCTACGAGCAGTACTTC,CASSLGTGYEQYF
.,.,TRBJ1-6,15,TRBV18,TGTGCCAGCTCCCCGACAGTGCTCTCCAATTCACCCCTCCACTTT,CASSPTVLSNSPLHF
.,TRBD2,TRBJ2-7,14,TRBV7-2,TGTGCCAGCAGCTCCCCTGGCGGGGGCTACGAGCAGTACTTC,CASSSPGGGYEQYF
few,.,TRBJ2-4,15,TRBV19,TGTGCCAGCAGGTTAGCAGGAATAGCCAAAAACATTCAGTACTTC,CASRLAGIAKNIQYF
few,TRBD1,TRBJ2-6,17,TRBV5-1,TGCGCCAGCAGCGCGGGACAGGGGCCTCGGTGGGCCAACGTCCTGACTTTC,CASSAGQGPRWANVLTF
.,TRBD1,TRBJ2-7,13,TRBV2,TGTGCCAGCACCCGGGACAGCCTCTACGAGCAGTACTTC,CASTRDSLYEQYF
few,.,TRBJ2-5,15,TRBV28,TGTGCCAGCGCTTACCGACAGGTTTCGTGGGAGACCCAGTACTTC,CASAYRQVSWETQYF
few,TRBD1,TRBJ1-5,14,TRBV7-9,TGTGCCAGCAGCTTGGGACAGGTTATACAGCCCCAGCATTTT,CASSLGQVIQPQHF
few,.,TRBJ2-2,16,TRBV9,TGTGCCAGCAGCTCCAAGTCGAGACAAAACACCGGGGAGCTGTTTTTT,CASSSKSRQNTGELFF
few,.,TRBJ2-5,11,TRBV5-4,TGTGCCAGCAGCTCGCAAGAGACCCAGTACTTC,CASSSQETQYF